This TCR beta chain was captured by sequencing in a study of monozygotic twins with inflammatory bowel disease. TCRalpha and TCRbeta cDNA underwent two nested PCRs of roughly 15 and 9 cycles. No DNA is given; TCRdb re-called the 5' RACE reads and lists each CDR3 protein once. Listed are about 440,000 distinct CDR3 sequences; around 2.4% falls within the top ten. Study-level findings and limits: Repertoire similarity matched across concordant and discordant twins, perhaps owing to limited power. Sharing of clonotypes with others was lower in IBD patients than in healthy twins, and this was especially so with disease activity. Among the T cells, different subtypes could not be distinguished.

Of note for this clonotype: Antigen: not known.

This CDR3 spans 15 amino acids. Input material: blood. V and J are TRBV12-3 or TRBV12-4 and TRBJ2-5; TCRdb's D call, TRBD1, is unchecked because there is no DNA. The receptor was isolated from a human donor with ulcerative colitis or Crohn's disease, or a healthy co-twin of an affected twin (not recorded which). The CDR3 loop is CASSSGQGVWETQYF.